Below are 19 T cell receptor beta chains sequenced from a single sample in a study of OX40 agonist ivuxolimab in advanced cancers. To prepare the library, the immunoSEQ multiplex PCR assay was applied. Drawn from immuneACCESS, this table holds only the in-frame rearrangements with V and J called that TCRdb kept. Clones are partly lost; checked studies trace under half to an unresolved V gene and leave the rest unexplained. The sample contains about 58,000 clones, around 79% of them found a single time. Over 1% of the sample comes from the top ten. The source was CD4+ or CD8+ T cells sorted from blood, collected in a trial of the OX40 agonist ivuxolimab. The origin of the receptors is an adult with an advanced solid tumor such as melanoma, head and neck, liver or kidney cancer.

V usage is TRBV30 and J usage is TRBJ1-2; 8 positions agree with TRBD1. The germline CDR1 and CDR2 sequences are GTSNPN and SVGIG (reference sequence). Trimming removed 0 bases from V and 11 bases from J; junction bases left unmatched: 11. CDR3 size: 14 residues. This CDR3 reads CAWSVTFGQGAYTF. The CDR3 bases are TGTGCCTGGAGTGTAACCTTCGGACAGGGTGCTTACACCTTC.

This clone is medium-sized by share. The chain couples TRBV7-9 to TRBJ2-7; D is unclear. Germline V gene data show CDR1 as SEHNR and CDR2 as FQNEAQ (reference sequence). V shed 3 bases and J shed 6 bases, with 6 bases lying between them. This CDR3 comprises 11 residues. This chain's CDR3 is CASSFLGEQYF. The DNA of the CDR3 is TGTGCCAGCAGCTTCCTAGGCGAGCAGTACTTC. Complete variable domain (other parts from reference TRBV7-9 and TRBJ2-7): DTGVSQNPRHKITKRGQNVTFRCDPISEHNRLYWYRQTLGQGPEFLTYFQNEAQLEKSRLLSDRFSAERPKGSFSTLEIQRTEQGDSAMYLCASSFLGEQYFGPGTRLTVT.

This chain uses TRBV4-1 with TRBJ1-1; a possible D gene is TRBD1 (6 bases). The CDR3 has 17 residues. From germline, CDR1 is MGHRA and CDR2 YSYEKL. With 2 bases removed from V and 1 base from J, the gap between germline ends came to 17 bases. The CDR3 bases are TGCGCCAGCAGCCAAATCTTGGCCCGGGGGGCGAACACTGAAGCTTTCTTT. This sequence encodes CASSQILARGANTEAFF.

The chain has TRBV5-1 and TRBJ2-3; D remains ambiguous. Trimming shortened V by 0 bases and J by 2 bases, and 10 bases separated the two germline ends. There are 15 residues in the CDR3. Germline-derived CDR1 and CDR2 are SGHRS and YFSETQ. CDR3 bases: TGCGCCAGCAGCTTGGCCGGTCAACCCACAGATACGCAGTATTTT. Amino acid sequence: CASSLAGQPTDTQYF.

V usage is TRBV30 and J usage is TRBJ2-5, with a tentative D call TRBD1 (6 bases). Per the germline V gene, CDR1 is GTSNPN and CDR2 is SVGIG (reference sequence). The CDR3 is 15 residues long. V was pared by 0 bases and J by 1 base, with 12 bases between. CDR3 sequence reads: CAWSVPQGPQETQYF. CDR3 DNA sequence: TGTGCCTGGAGTGTACCCCAGGGGCCCCAAGAGACCCAGTACTTC.

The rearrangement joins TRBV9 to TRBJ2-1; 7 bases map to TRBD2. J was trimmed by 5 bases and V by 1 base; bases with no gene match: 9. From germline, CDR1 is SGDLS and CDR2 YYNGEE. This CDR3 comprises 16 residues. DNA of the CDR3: TGTGCCAGCAGCGTACAATCGGGAGGCATCAACAATGAGCAGTTCTTC. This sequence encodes CASSVQSGGINNEQFF.

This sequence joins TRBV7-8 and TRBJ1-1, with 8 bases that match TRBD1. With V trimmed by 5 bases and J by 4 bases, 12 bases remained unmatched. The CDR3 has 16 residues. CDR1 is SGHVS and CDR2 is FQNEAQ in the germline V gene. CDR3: CASSRSTGGSSTEAFF. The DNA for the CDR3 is TGTGCCAGCAGCCGCTCAACAGGGGGTTCGAGCACTGAAGCTTTCTTT.

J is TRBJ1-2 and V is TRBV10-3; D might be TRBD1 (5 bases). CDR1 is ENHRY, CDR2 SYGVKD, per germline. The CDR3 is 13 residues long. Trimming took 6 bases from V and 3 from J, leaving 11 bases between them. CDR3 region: CAISETDYYGYTF. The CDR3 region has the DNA TGTGCCATCAGCGAGACAGACTACTATGGCTACACCTTC.

DNA of the CDR3: TGTGCCAGCAGCTCACGACACCAAGAGACCCAGTACTTC. As protein: CASSSRHQETQYF. The gene calls are TRBV4-2 and TRBJ2-5, with D unclear. V lost 5 bases to trimming and J lost 0 bases, with 7 bases between them. This CDR3 has 13 residues. Germline lookup yields CDR1 LGHNA and CDR2 YNFKEQ.

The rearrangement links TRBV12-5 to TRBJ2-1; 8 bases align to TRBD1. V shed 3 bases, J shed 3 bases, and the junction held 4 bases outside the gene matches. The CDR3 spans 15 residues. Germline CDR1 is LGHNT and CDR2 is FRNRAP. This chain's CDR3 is CASGFRDRSYNEQFF. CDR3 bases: TGTGCTAGTGGTTTTAGGGACAGGAGCTACAATGAGCAGTTCTTC.

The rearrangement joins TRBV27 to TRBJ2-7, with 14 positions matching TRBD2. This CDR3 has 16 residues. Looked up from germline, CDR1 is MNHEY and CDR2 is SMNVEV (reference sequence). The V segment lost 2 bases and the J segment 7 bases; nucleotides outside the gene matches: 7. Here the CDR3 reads CASSLLGTSGSWEQYF. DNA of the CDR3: TGTGCCAGCAGTTTACTTGGGACTAGCGGGAGTTGGGAGCAGTACTTC.

The CDR3 sequence is CASSPGQNYGYTF. CDR3 sequence (DNA): TGCGCCAGCAGCCCGGGACAGAACTATGGCTACACCTTC. The chain has TRBV5-1 and TRBJ1-2; 7 positions agree with TRBD1. Germline values: CDR1 SGHRS, CDR2 YFSETQ. J gave up 2 bases and V 4 bases, and 2 bases lay outside the gene matches. The CDR3 has 13 residues.

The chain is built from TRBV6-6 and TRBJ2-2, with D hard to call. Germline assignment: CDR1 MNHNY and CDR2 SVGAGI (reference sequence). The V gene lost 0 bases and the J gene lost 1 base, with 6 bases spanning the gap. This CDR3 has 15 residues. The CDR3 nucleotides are TGTGCCAGCAGTTACTCTGGGAAGAACACCGGGGAGCTGTTTTTT. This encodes CASSYSGKNTGELFF.

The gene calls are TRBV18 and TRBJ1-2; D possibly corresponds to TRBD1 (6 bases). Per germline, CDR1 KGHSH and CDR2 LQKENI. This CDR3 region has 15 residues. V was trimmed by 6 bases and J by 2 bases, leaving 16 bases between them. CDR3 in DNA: TGTGCCAGCTCGATTTACAGGGAGGAGAACTATGGCTACACCTTC. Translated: CASSIYREENYGYTF.

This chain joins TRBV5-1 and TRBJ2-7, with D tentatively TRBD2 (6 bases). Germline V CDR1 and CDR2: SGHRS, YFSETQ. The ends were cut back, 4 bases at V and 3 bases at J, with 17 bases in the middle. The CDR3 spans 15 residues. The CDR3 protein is CASSRSGGRSYEQYF. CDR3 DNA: TGCGCCAGCAGCCGATCCGGGGGAAGAAGCTACGAGCAGTACTTC.

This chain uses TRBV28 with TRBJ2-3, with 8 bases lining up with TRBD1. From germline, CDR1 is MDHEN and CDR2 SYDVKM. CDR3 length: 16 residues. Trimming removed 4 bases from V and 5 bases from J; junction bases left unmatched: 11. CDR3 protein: CASSSSWTGIQDTQYF. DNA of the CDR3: TGTGCCAGCAGTTCCTCTTGGACAGGGATTCAAGATACGCAGTATTTT.

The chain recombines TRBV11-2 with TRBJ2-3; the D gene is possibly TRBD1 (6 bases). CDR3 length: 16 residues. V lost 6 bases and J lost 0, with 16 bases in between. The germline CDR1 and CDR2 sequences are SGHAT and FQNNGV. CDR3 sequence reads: CASRTIRGRSTDTQYF. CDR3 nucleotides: TGTGCCAGCAGAACTATCAGGGGTCGGAGCACAGATACGCAGTATTTT.

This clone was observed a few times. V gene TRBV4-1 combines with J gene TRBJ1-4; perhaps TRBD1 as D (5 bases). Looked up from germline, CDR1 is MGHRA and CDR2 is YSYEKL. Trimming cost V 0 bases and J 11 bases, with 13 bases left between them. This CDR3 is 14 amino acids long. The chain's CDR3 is CASSQESGFLKLFF. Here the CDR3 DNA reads TGCGCCAGCAGCCAAGAATCAGGGTTTCTGAAACTGTTTTTT.

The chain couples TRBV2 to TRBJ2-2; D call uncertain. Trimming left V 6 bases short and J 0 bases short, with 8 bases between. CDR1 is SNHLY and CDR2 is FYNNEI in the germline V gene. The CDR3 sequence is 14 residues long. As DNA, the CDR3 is TGTGCCAGCAGGGAGACATCGAACACCGGGGAGCTGTTTTTT. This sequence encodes CASRETSNTGELFF.